This T cell receptor beta chain was profiled in a study of OX40 agonist ivuxolimab in advanced cancers. With regard to the full study: Ivuxolimab, which targeted the costimulatory receptor OX40 (CD134), was an agonistic, fully human IgG2 monoclonal antibody. Intravenous ivuxolimab was administered to patients every 2 weeks at six dose levels: 0.01, 0.1, 0.3, 1.5, 3 and 10 mg/kg. Of the approximately 50 dose-escalation patients, hepatocellular carcinoma was present in about 20, melanoma in approximately 15, renal cell carcinoma in 9 and head and neck cancer in 9. The dose-escalation cohort was around 83% male with a mean age of 60 years, ranging from roughly 20 to 80. Prior anti-PD-1, anti-PD-L1 or anti-CTLA-4 therapy was permitted, and checkpoint inhibitors had been received by less than 45% of dose-escalation patients. Partial responses occurred in three dose-escalation patients, of whom one had hepatocellular carcinoma and two had cutaneous melanoma. The purpose of peripheral TCRbeta sequencing was to test whether ivuxolimab changed TCR sequence diversity and led to clonal T-cell expansion. The paper reports the monotherapy dose-escalation portion (N ≈ 52 patients) of the phase I ivuxolimab trial.

Genomic DNA was isolated from the sorted cells so that the TCRbeta CDR3 region could be sequenced. The immunoSEQ Assay was used to sequence the TCRbeta CDR3 regions. This immuneACCESS table, as held by TCRdb, lists in-frame sequences with V and J called but not all clones. Of the missing ones, under half trace to an unresolved V gene in checked studies; the others have no known cause. Within this sample are tens of thousands of clones, with roughly 89% of them counted one time only. Clones ranked in the top ten supply approximately 0.35% of the sample. Regarding this clone: Its antigen specificity is not known. Nothing much larger sits one base from this clone, and base qualities are not available.

What the research found in general, with its limitations: After ivuxolimab, CD8+ T cells had more expanded clones than CD4+ T cells on average. Clonal expansion of both CD4+ and CD8+ blood T cells was observed from baseline to week 6 at doses 0.1 to 3.0 mg/kg. Low levels of normalized T-cell clonal expansion were also seen in some patients who did not respond. In the 0.1-3.0 mg/kg groups, partial responders were among the patients with the lowest normalized peripheral clonal expansion, particularly in CD8+ T cells. The antigen specificity of the peripheral T cells that underwent clonal expansion was not determined.

Taken from cysteine to phenylalanine, the CDR3 has 14 residues. CDR3 DNA is the only sequence kept; it has 42 bases, read in frame from the first base. V and J lose 2 bases and 2 bases, and a span of 13 bases separates them. CDR1 is given as GTSNPN and CDR2 as SVGIG, both from the germline V gene (reference sequence). The trial excluded patients who had a history of autoimmune disease or were on systemic immunosuppression. In every dose cohort, peripheral blood was drawn for TCR sequencing at baseline, cycle 4 day 1, and cycle 7 day 1. The samples were taken from a phase I, first-in-human, multicenter, open-label dose-escalation trial of ivuxolimab. Adults with locally advanced or metastatic melanoma, renal cell carcinoma, hepatocellular carcinoma or head and neck squamous cell carcinoma were enrolled in the trial. Before TCR sequencing, CD4+ T cells and CD8+ T cells were sorted from peripheral blood as separate populations.

This TCR was sampled from an adult with an advanced solid tumor such as melanoma, head and neck, liver or kidney cancer. The chain links TRBV30 with TRBJ2-7; matching of 6 bases hints at TRBD1 as the D gene. The sample was CD4+ or CD8+ T cells sorted from blood, taken in a trial of the OX40 agonist ivuxolimab. Read as DNA, the sequence is TGTGCCTGGAGTACTGGGGGACATACCTACGAGCAGTACTTC. Its protein product is CAWSTGGHTYEQYF.